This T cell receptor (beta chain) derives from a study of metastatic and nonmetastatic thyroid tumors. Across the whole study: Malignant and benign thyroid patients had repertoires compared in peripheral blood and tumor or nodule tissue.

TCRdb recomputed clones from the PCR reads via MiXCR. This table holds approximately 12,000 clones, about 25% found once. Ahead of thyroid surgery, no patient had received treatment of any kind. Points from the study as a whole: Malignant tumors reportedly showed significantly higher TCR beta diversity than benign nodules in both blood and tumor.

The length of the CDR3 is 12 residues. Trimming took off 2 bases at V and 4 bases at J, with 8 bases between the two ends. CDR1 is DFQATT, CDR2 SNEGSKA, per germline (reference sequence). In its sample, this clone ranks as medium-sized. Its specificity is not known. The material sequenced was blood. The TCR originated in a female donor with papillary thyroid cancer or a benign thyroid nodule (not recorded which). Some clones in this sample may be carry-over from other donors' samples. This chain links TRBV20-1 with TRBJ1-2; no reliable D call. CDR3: CSARTAVYGYTF. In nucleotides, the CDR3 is TGCAGTGCTAGAACGGCAGTCTATGGCTACACCTTC.